The 12 T cell receptor beta chains in this list originate from one sample, sequenced in a study of blood T cell repertoires in COVID-19. The method was immunoSEQ multiplex PCR; TCRdb's version includes in-frame clones alone and lacks a portion of them. The sample lists around 190,000 clones, around 77% seen once, with 6.5% in the top ten. The sequenced sample was peripheral blood. The source of these receptors is a man in his 70s with active or convalescent COVID-19.

This clone showed up just once. The chain combines TRBV7-9 with TRBJ1-4; 7 bases agree with TRBD1. With 1 base clipped from V and 5 bases from J, the junction kept 10 bases outside the gene matches. The CDR3 consists of 17 residues. The germline V gene encodes CDR1 SEHNR and CDR2 FQNEAQ (reference sequence). CDR3 nucleotide sequence: TGTGCCAGCAGCTTAGGGGTGACAGGGATGGTCAATGAAAAACTGTTTTTT. This translates into CASSLGVTGMVNEKLFF.

The chain links TRBV2 to TRBJ1-2; 10 bases fit TRBD1. With V trimmed by 3 bases and J by 4 bases, 5 bases remained unmatched. Germline V gives CDR1 SNHLY, CDR2 FYNNEI. The CDR3 sequence is 15 residues long. The CDR3 nucleotides are TGTGCCAGCAGTGACCCACGACAGGGGGCCTATGGCTACACCTTC. Protein sequence: CASSDPRQGAYGYTF.

This chain joins TRBV4-1 and TRBJ2-3, with 10 bases identical to TRBD1. After removal of 2 bases from V and 3 bases from J, the junction contained 2 bases not matched to a gene. The CDR3 sequence is 15 residues long. CDR1 and CDR2 (germline): MGHRA, YSYEKL. Here the CDR3 DNA reads TGCGCCAGCAGCCAACGGACAGGGGGAACAGATACGCAGTATTTT. Translating it yields CASSQRTGGTDTQYF.

The rearrangement joins TRBV5-1 to TRBJ1-1; the match to TRBD1 covers 7 bases. The CDR3 sequence is 15 residues long. Germline V gives CDR1 SGHRS, CDR2 YFSETQ. Trimming at V came to 0 bases and at J to 3 bases, leaving 5 bases not matched to a gene. The CDR3 here is CASSLGGGDDTEAFF. CDR3 nucleotide sequence: TGCGCCAGCAGCTTGGGAGGGGGCGACGACACTGAAGCTTTCTTT.

The CDR3, as DNA: TGCAGCGTGGAAAGGACTGGGGAGACCCAGTACTTC. It specifies CSVERTGETQYF. The rearrangement uses TRBV29-1 and TRBJ2-5; tentative D call: TRBD2 (5 bases). V lost 6 bases and J lost 5, with 13 bases in between. There are 12 residues in the CDR3. Germline V CDR1 and CDR2: SQVTM, ANQGSEA. Together with reference TRBV29-1 and TRBJ2-5, the CDR3 gives the full variable domain: SAVISQKPSRDICQRGTSLTIQCQVDSQVTMMFWYRQQPGQSLTLIATANQGSEATYESGFVIDKFPISRPNLTFSTLTVSNMSPEDSSIYLCSVERTGETQYFGPGTRLLVL.

The rearrangement joins TRBV27 to TRBJ2-7, with D possibly TRBD2 on 5 matching bases. Trimming removed 8 bases from V and 3 bases from J, with 17 bases in between. Germline values: CDR1 MNHEY, CDR2 SMNVEV (reference sequence). The CDR3 is 14 amino acids. The CDR3 sequence: CASGGGDGFYEQYF. CDR3 sequence (DNA): TGTGCCAGCGGCGGAGGTGACGGATTCTACGAGCAGTACTTC.

CDR3 DNA: TGCGCCAGCAGCCTAGGCACCGGGGGGCTCTTACGGACTGAAGCTTTCTTT. This codes for CASSLGTGGLLRTEAFF. This chain connects TRBV5-1 to TRBJ1-1, with D possibly being TRBD1 (6 bases). Trimming removed 4 bases at V and 5 bases at J, with 24 bases between. Germline V CDR1 and CDR2: SGHRS, YFSETQ. This CDR3 is 17 amino acids long.

The chain joins TRBV5-8 to TRBJ2-1, with 14 bases fitting TRBD2. Trimming at V came to 4 bases and at J to 2 bases, leaving 2 bases not matched to a gene. There are 16 residues in the CDR3. The germline V gene encodes CDR1 SGHTS and CDR2 YDEGEE. The CDR3 here is CASSKGLAGAYNEQFF. The DNA for the CDR3 is TGTGCCAGCAGCAAGGGACTAGCGGGAGCCTACAATGAGCAGTTCTTC.

The chain is built from TRBV30 and TRBJ2-7, with 14 bases fitting TRBD2. CDR1 GTSNPN and CDR2 SVGIG come from the germline V gene (reference sequence). The CDR3 is 20 amino acids. V lost 2 bases and J lost 5; bases outside the gene matches: 20. CDR3 protein: CAWSKSILTSGRAVKDEQYF. The DNA of the CDR3 is TGTGCCTGGAGTAAGTCGATCCTGACTAGCGGGAGGGCCGTGAAGGACGAGCAGTACTTC.

The chain links TRBV25-1 to TRBJ1-1; D is possibly TRBD1 (5 bases). The CDR3 covers 13 residues. V gave up 7 bases and J gave up 1 base, with 10 bases separating them. CDR1 MGHDK and CDR2 SYGVNS come from the germline V gene. CDR3 in amino acids: CASTMDTNTEAFF. CDR3 sequence (DNA): TGTGCCAGCACTATGGACACGAACACTGAAGCTTTCTTT.

The chain joins TRBV25-1 to TRBJ1-2, with D possibly being TRBD1 (6 bases). The V gene's germline CDR1 is MGHDK and CDR2 SYGVNS. This CDR3 has 14 residues. Trimming stripped 4 bases from V and 2 bases from J, with 11 bases between. CDR3 loop: CASSGGQGNYGYTF. CDR3 nucleotide sequence: TGTGCCAGCAGTGGGGGGCAGGGCAACTATGGCTACACCTTC.

V and J are TRBV6-5 and TRBJ1-1; no clear D gene. Germline lookup yields CDR1 MNHEY and CDR2 SVGAGI. This CDR3 comprises 13 residues. V lost 7 bases, J lost 2 bases, and 11 bases lay in between. This CDR3 reads CASTTGVNTEAFF. The DNA for the CDR3 is TGTGCCAGCACTACGGGAGTTAACACTGAAGCTTTCTTT.